These T cell receptor beta chains were read from a single sample in a study of shared clonotypes between healthy human individuals. The protocol was immunoSEQ multiplex PCR, while the TCRdb copy is restricted to in-frame clones and leaves out a portion. The sample includes about 1,500,000 clones, about 96% of them seen just once. Sequenced sample: naive CD4+ T cells sorted from blood. The receptors stem from a man aged 25-40 years in good health. Both conserved end residues are part of each CDR3. Each record gives: clone size, V gene, J gene, D gene, CDR3 DNA, CDR3 protein. The D gene is left open where the match is weak. Some rows mark clone size as missing; the rest say once, few, many or name a class of expanded clone.

>.|TRBV2|TRBJ2-7|.
TGTGCCAGCAGTGAAGAATCATGGACAGCTTCCTCCTACGAGCAGTACTTC
CASSEESWTASSYEQYF
>once|TRBV5-1|TRBJ2-1|TRBD2
TGCGCCAGCAGCCCTGGAGGCCTAGCGGCTTACAATGAGCAGTTCTTC
CASSPGGLAAYNEQFF
>.|TRBV11-2|TRBJ2-1|.
TGTGCCAGCAGCTTAGCGATGGTGAGGGATGAGCAGTTCTTC
CASSLAMVRDEQFF
>.|TRBV28|TRBJ2-4|.
TGTGCCAGCAGTCCTGGCGGGACAAACAAAAACATTCAGTACTTC
CASSPGGTNKNIQYF
>.|TRBV6-5|TRBJ1-5|TRBD1
TGTGCCAGCAATGGACAGGGTGGCAATCAGCCCCAGCATTTT
CASNGQGGNQPQHF
>.|TRBV5-1|TRBJ1-4|.
TGCGCCAGCAGCTTGGGGCCAGAGGGGCATTCTGCAACTAATGAAAAACTGTTTTTT
CASSLGPEGHSATNEKLFF
>.|TRBV13|TRBJ2-5|.
TGTGCCAGCAGCTTAGTTTCGGGTGAAGGGCGTACGGAGACCCAGTACTTC
CASSLVSGEGRTETQYF
>.|TRBV4-1|TRBJ1-2|.
TGCGCCAGTACCAGGCAGGGCAGTACGAACTATGGCTACACCTTC
CASTRQGSTNYGYTF
>once|TRBV7-2|TRBJ2-7|TRBD1
TGTGCCAGCAGCCTGACAGGGCTGAGTGGGGTGCAGGAGCAGTACTTC
CASSLTGLSGVQEQYF
>.|TRBV19|TRBJ2-1|.
TGTGCCAGTATACCATACCTAGGTAATGAGCAGTTCTTC
CASIPYLGNEQFF
>.|TRBV5-1|TRBJ2-5|TRBD1
TGCGCCAGCAGCCCCACAGGGGAAGAGACCCAGTACTTC
CASSPTGEETQYF
>once|TRBV19|TRBJ2-1|TRBD2
TGTGCCAGTAGTTCCGGACTAGCGGGAGCAACAGGGGAGTTCTTC
CASSSGLAGATGEFF
>.|TRBV7-9|TRBJ2-3|.
TGTGCCAGCAGCCAGACTCTAGCTGACACAGATACGCAGTATTTT
CASSQTLADTDTQYF
>.|TRBV20-1|TRBJ2-1|.
TGCAGTGCTCGCAGGGATGAGCAGTTCTTC
CSARRDEQFF